The present T cell receptor (beta chain) was sequenced within a study of shared clonotypes between healthy human individuals. Findings and limits, study-wide: Generation probabilities of non-shared clonotypes were lower (relative to those shared by all four donors). Only blood was sampled; tissue repertoires likely differ.

This CDR3 is 14 amino acids long. The germline CDR1 and CDR2 sequences are SNHLY and FYNNEI. A remark on this clone: The antigen is undetermined. A junction end diverges from the germline sequence, so it may reflect a read error.

The genomic DNA of each subset was split evenly across several immunoSEQ plates. The data were produced by immunoSEQ multiplex PCR, yet TCRdb's version contains in-frame clones alone and is incomplete. The table has roughly 2,500,000 clones, more than 85% seen once. The investigators split CD4+ cells into a CD45RA+ naive subset and a CD45RA-negative memory subset. J is TRBJ2-7 and V is TRBV2; TRBD2 matches at 8 bases. The clonotype originates from a man aged 18 to 29 in good health. Some clones in this sample may be carry-over from other donors' samples. Specimen: naive CD4+ T cells from PBMCs. Stated subset: CD45RA+ positively selected. Here the CDR3 DNA reads TGTGCCAGCAGTCAAGCGGGAGTAATATATGAGCAGTACTTC. Translated: CASSQAGVIYEQYF.